This TCR beta chain appears in the sequencing data of a study of cytomegalovirus exposure and HLA in healthy donors. Points from the study as a whole: Later work showed greater clonal expansion in HLA-associated TCR beta chains than in equally common others. High sensitivity and specificity were reportedly achieved when the classifier diagnosed cytomegalovirus status. What a later analysis showed was that several of the most significant clusters appeared linked to common viral pathogens.

Germline lookup yields CDR1 KGHSH and CDR2 LQKENI. The CDR3 runs to 14 residues. V lost 3 bases to trimming and J lost 8 bases, with 15 bases between them. PCR primers comprised 60 Vbeta and 13 Jbeta primers. Clones were read by immunoSEQ multiplex PCR, and TCRdb kept only the in-frame ones, dropping some. The table records about 160,000 clones, around 83% of them present only once. Concerning this clone itself: As yet, its antigen is unknown.

The sequence derives from a male donor in good health and CMV-seropositive. The rearrangement joins TRBV18 to TRBJ2-3; weak D call: TRBD2 (6 bases). Source material: PBMCs. The CDR3 DNA sequence: TGTGCCAGCTCACCTACTAGTGTGGAGGGTACGCAGTATTTT. It codes for CASSPTSVEGTQYF. The full variable domain, completed using reference TRBV18 and TRBJ2-3, is NAGVMQNPRHLVRRRGQEARLRCSPMKGHSHVYWYRQLPEEGLKFMVYLQKENIIDESGMPKERFSAEFPKEGPSILRIQQVVRGDSAAYFCASSPTSVEGTQYFGPGTRLTVL.